What follows are 8 T cell receptor beta chains derived from one specimen sequenced in a study of early T cells in non-severe SARS-CoV-2 infection. TCRdb passed the 5' RACE reads through MiXCR, listing each CDR3 protein once. Among under 70,000 distinct CDR3 sequences listed, 13% were seen once. Sample: whole blood, taken at baseline. These receptors originate from an adult who was a healthcare worker with PCR-confirmed SARS-CoV-2 infection or an uninfected control (not recorded which).

V and J are TRBV10-3 and TRBJ2-7; the match to TRBD1 covers 7 bases. The germline V gene has CDR1 ENHRY and CDR2 SYGVKD. This CDR3 region has 15 residues. The junction had 7 bases not matched to a gene; V was cut back by 4 bases and J by 1 base. The DNA for the CDR3 is TGTGCCATCAGTGGCTCCGACAGGGCATCCTACGAGCAGTACTTC. This codes for CAISGSDRASYEQYF.

CDR3 residues: CASSRGAMNTEAFF. The CDR3, as DNA: TGTGCCAGCAGCCGGGGGGCGATGAACACTGAAGCTTTCTTT. The chain is built from TRBV3-1 and TRBJ1-1, with a weak D call TRBD1 (6 bases). This CDR3 has 14 amino acids. Germline values: CDR1 LGHDT, CDR2 YNNKEL (reference sequence). V was cut by 4 bases and J by 0 bases, with 9 bases left in between.

V is TRBV4-2 and J is TRBJ2-7, with TRBD2 matching over 13 bases. The CDR3 is 16 amino acids. The V gene's germline CDR1 is LGHNA and CDR2 YNFKEQ. V lost 6 bases, J lost 2 bases, and 7 bases stayed unmatched. CDR3 amino acids: CASRSATSGGPYEQYF. The CDR3 DNA sequence: TGTGCCAGCAGATCTGCGACTAGCGGGGGGCCCTACGAGCAGTACTTC.

This clonotype occurred many times. This chain uses TRBV2 with TRBJ2-4, with D possibly matching TRBD2 (5 bases). The CDR3 covers 14 residues. The germline V gene has CDR1 SNHLY and CDR2 FYNNEI. Trimming stripped 3 bases from V and 0 bases from J, with 6 bases between. The CDR3 DNA reads TGTGCCAGCAGTGACGGACTAGCCAAAAACATTCAGTACTTC. Translation: CASSDGLAKNIQYF.

This clonotype was seen ten or more times. The chain joins TRBV30 to TRBJ1-2, with D possibly being TRBD1 (5 bases). The CDR3 contains 12 residues. V lost 2 bases to trimming and J lost 7 bases, with 11 bases between them. Germline V gives CDR1 GTSNPN, CDR2 SVGIG (reference sequence). This chain's CDR3 is CAWSPQGGGYTF. CDR3 in DNA: TGTGCCTGGAGTCCCCAGGGAGGTGGCTACACCTTC. Drawing the rest from reference TRBV30 and TRBJ1-2, the complete variable domain is SQTIHQWPATLVQPVGSPLSLECTVEGTSNPNLYWYRQAAGRGLQLLFYSVGIGQISSEVPQNLSASRPQDRQFILSSKKLLLSDSGFYLCAWSPQGGGYTFGSGTRLTVV.

This clonotype was counted only a few times. The chain combines TRBV2 with TRBJ2-6; D gene unclear. The V and J ends lost 7 bases and 1 base respectively, with 5 bases between them. Germline loops: CDR1 SNHLY, CDR2 FYNNEI. The CDR3 spans 13 residues. As DNA, the CDR3 is TGTGCCAGCATCCTGTCTGGGGCCAACGTCCTGACTTTC. It encodes CASILSGANVLTF.

This CDR3 reads CSARPHRSEQYF. The CDR3 DNA reads TGCAGTGCTAGACCCCACCGATCCGAGCAGTACTTC. The chain is built from TRBV20-1 and TRBJ2-7; no definite D call. V was pared by 2 bases and J by 6 bases, with 11 bases between. Germline V gives CDR1 DFQATT, CDR2 SNEGSKA (reference sequence). The CDR3 is 12 amino acids.

J is TRBJ2-5 and V is TRBV13, with TRBD1 matching over 7 bases. Germline CDR1 and CDR2: PRHDT and FYEKMQ (reference sequence). The CDR3 spans 14 residues. V dropped 5 bases and J dropped 4; count of bases not matched to a gene: 7. The CDR3 sequence is CASSPDRAGETQYF. The CDR3 DNA reads TGTGCCAGCAGCCCAGACAGGGCAGGAGAGACCCAGTACTTC.